A single sample is the source of the 10 T cell receptor beta chains below, sequenced in a study of blood T cell repertoires in COVID-19. The method was immunoSEQ multiplex PCR; TCRdb's version includes in-frame clones alone and lacks a portion of them. Among about 180,000 clones, roughly 75% were seen once, and the ten largest hold 5% to 8.5%. The sequenced sample consisted of peripheral blood. These receptors all stem from a man between 65 and 79 years old with active or convalescent COVID-19.

V is TRBV2 and J is TRBJ2-5; tentative D call: TRBD1 (6 bases). V shed 7 bases and J shed 5 bases, with 14 bases lying between them. This CDR3 contains 13 residues. CDR1 is SNHLY, CDR2 FYNNEI, per germline. The CDR3 is CASNRDMGETQYF. Written as DNA, the CDR3 is TGTGCCAGCAACCGGGACATGGGGGAGACCCAGTACTTC.

The chain combines TRBV5-4 with TRBJ2-7, with 8 bases that match TRBD1. This CDR3 is 17 amino acids long. Trimming at V came to 1 base and at J to 3 bases, leaving 12 bases not matched to a gene. CDR1 is SGHNT and CDR2 is YYREEE in the germline V gene (reference sequence). This chain's CDR3 is CASSLTTGGSNIYEQYF. The DNA for the CDR3 is TGTGCCAGCAGCTTGACTACAGGGGGTTCTAATATCTACGAGCAGTACTTC.

The gene calls are TRBV29-1 and TRBJ2-6, with D perhaps matching TRBD1 (6 bases). The CDR3 runs to 16 residues. In germline, CDR1 is SQVTM, CDR2 ANQGSEA. The CDR3 DNA sequence: TGCAGAAAACTACACAGGGTCAACTCTGGGGCCAACGTCCTGACTTTC. Its protein is CRKLHRVNSGANVLTF.

V is TRBV7-9 and J is TRBJ1-2; 9 positions match TRBD1. Germline CDR1 is SEHNR and CDR2 is FQNEAQ (reference sequence). The CDR3 is 15 amino acids. Trimming took 5 bases from V and 8 from J; bases not matched to a gene: 12. The CDR3 nucleotides are TGTGCCAGCAGCAAACCCGAAACAGGGGGCCGGGGCTACACCTTC. Translation: CASSKPETGGRGYTF.

The rearrangement uses TRBV5-1 and TRBJ1-1; 8 positions match TRBD1. This CDR3 has 16 amino acids. Germline assignment: CDR1 SGHRS and CDR2 YFSETQ. V shed 5 bases and J 1 base; nucleotides not matched to a gene: 10. The CDR3 DNA is TGCGCCAGCAGGTCTAAACAGGGGGTGGAGAACACTGAAGCTTTCTTT. It specifies CASRSKQGVENTEAFF.

The chain uses TRBV5-4 and TRBJ2-7; TRBD1 aligns across 7 bases. CDR1 is SGHNT, CDR2 YYREEE, per germline (reference sequence). The ends lost 4 bases at V and 3 bases at J; junction bases unmatched: 7. The CDR3 is 14 residues long. This CDR3 is CASSLPGTVYEQYF. In DNA, the CDR3 is TGTGCCAGCAGCCTACCCGGGACAGTCTACGAGCAGTACTTC.

The CDR3 spells CSASGHYSNQPQHF. In DNA, the CDR3 is TGCAGTGCTAGTGGGCACTATAGCAATCAGCCCCAGCATTTT. The chain joins TRBV20-1 to TRBJ1-5; no definite D call. There are 14 residues in the CDR3. V dropped 3 bases and J dropped 0 bases, with 9 bases sitting between them. Looked up from germline, CDR1 is DFQATT and CDR2 is SNEGSKA (reference sequence).

The rearrangement uses TRBV15 and TRBJ1-4, with unresolved D. CDR1 is LNHNV, CDR2 YYDKDF, per germline (reference sequence). The CDR3 covers 16 residues. V was pared by 4 bases and J by 4 bases, with 16 bases between. CDR3 nucleotides: TGTGCCACCAGCACTGGGGAGTGGCGGAATAATGAAAAACTGTTTTTT. Translating it yields CATSTGEWRNNEKLFF. The full variable domain, rest sourced from reference TRBV15 and TRBJ1-4, is DAMVIQNPRYQVTQFGKPVTLSCSQTLNHNVMYWYQQKSSQAPKLLFHYYDKDFNNEADTPDNFQSRRPNTSFCFLDIRSPGLGDTAMYLCATSTGEWRNNEKLFFGSGTQLSVL.

This clone was seen once. The chain couples TRBV11-2 to TRBJ2-3; 7 bases fit TRBD2. Unmatched junction bases numbered 7, after V lost 6 bases and J lost 4 bases. Per the germline V gene, CDR1 is SGHAT and CDR2 is FQNNGV. The CDR3 is made up of 14 amino acids. The CDR3 nucleotides read TGTGCCAGCAGAAAGCGGGATACGGCAGATACGCAGTATTTT. It yields the protein CASRKRDTADTQYF. Variable domain in full (rest from reference TRBV11-2 and TRBJ2-3): EAGVAQSPRYKIIEKRQSVAFWCNPISGHATLYWYQQILGQGPKLLIQFQNNGVVDDSQLPKDRFSAERLKGVDSTLKIQPAKLEDSAVYLCASRKRDTADTQYFGPGTRLTVL.

The chain carries TRBV7-9 and TRBJ2-7, with unresolved D. The germline gives CDR1 SEHNR, CDR2 FQNEAQ (reference sequence). V was shortened by 2 bases and J by 0 bases, with 5 bases between the two germline ends. The CDR3 totals 13 residues. The CDR3 DNA is TGTGCCAGCAGCTTATTTAGCTCCTACGAGCAGTACTTC. This gives the protein CASSLFSSYEQYF.